Here is one T cell receptor beta chain with its context. Assay used: immunoSEQ multiplex PCR; TCRdb lists only in-frame clones, some missing. This table holds about 51,000 clones, approximately 86% found once. The data derive from a study of blood T cell repertoires in COVID-19. At the level of the study: Researchers got acute and convalescent COVID-19 samples from the United States, Italy and Spain. T cells, B-cell-depleted T cells, or PBMCs supplied cDNA or gDNA.

Sequencing was performed on peripheral blood. The clonotype comes from a man aged 55 to 69 with acute or convalescent COVID-19.

The CDR3: CASRFGTGRYEQYF. As DNA, the CDR3 is TGCGCCAGCAGATTCGGGACAGGCCGCTACGAGCAGTACTTC. The V and J genes are TRBV23-1 and TRBJ2-7; 8 bases fit TRBD1. TRBV23-1 is flagged as an ORF with uncertain function. The CDR3 sequence is 14 residues long. Unmatched junction bases numbered 7, after V lost 6 bases and J lost 3 bases.